This T cell receptor beta chain was obtained from a study of shared clonotypes between healthy human individuals. Notes on the study in general: Sampling used blood alone; tissue repertoires probably differ. Owing to a small donor count, the genetic and exposure-history diversity represented was limited.

CD45RO-negative, CCR7-selected cells formed the naive CD8 fraction, which excluded terminally differentiated effector memory CD45RA+ cells. The assay was run at deep level. The table came from immunoSEQ multiplex PCR; TCRdb's copy has only in-frame clones and leaves some out. The table includes about 1,800,000 clones, less than 95% detected once. As regards this clone: The antigen remains undetermined.

The V and J ends lost 4 bases and 5 bases, in that order; junction bases with no gene match: 11. Germline-derived CDR1 and CDR2 are SGHNT and YYREEE (reference sequence). The CDR3 contains 15 residues. Material for sequencing was naive CD8+ T cells sorted from blood. The chain links TRBV5-4 to TRBJ2-7, with 8 bases fitting TRBD1. The TCR was taken from a man aged 18 to 29 in good health. This chain's CDR3 is CASSALDRVGHEQYF. CDR3 bases: TGTGCCAGCAGCGCCTTGGACAGGGTAGGCCACGAGCAGTACTTC.